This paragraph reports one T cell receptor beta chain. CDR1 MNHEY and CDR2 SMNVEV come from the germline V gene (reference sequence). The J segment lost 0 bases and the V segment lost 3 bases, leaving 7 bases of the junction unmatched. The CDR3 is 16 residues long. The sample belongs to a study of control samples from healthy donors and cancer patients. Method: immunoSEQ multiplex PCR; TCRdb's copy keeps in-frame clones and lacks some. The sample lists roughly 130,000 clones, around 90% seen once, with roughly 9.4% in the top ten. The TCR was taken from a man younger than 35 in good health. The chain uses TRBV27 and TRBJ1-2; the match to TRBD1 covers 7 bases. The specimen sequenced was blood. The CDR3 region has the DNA TGTGCCAGCAGTTTTCACAGGGGCCAAGCTAACTATGGCTACACCTTC. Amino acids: CASSFHRGQANYGYTF.